The 19 T cell receptor beta chains reported below all come from one sample, sequenced in a study of blood T cell repertoires in COVID-19. Assay: immunoSEQ multiplex PCR; the TCRdb copy retains only in-frame clones and omits some. The table lists roughly 30,000 clones, nearly 95% of them singletons. The sample taken for sequencing was peripheral blood. The receptor set was obtained from a human donor in a cohort sampled during active COVID-19.

This sequence joins TRBV11-2 and TRBJ2-3, with 8 bases lining up with TRBD1. The CDR3 totals 14 residues. V was pared by 1 base and J by 3 bases, with 0 bases of the junction left unmatched. Germline assignment: CDR1 SGHAT and CDR2 FQNNGV. The CDR3 reads CASSLGTGTDTQYF. CDR3 nucleotides: TGTGCCAGCAGCTTAGGGACAGGGACAGATACGCAGTATTTT.

The rearrangement uses TRBV27 and TRBJ1-5; 7 bases align to TRBD1. CDR3 length equals 15 residues. Per the germline V gene, CDR1 is MNHEY and CDR2 is SMNVEV (reference sequence). V shed 4 bases and J 3 bases; nucleotides not matched to a gene: 6. The chain's CDR3 is CASSSADRPNQPQHF. CDR3 in DNA: TGTGCCAGCAGTTCCGCGGACAGGCCCAATCAGCCCCAGCATTTT.

The genes are TRBV13 and TRBJ2-7, with 7 bases that match TRBD2. The ends lost 3 bases at V and 9 bases at J; junction bases unmatched: 11. There are 14 residues in the CDR3. CDR1 is PRHDT and CDR2 is FYEKMQ in the germline V gene (reference sequence). The CDR3 here is CASSFSGGRNLQYF. The CDR3, as DNA: TGTGCCAGCAGCTTCTCGGGGGGTAGGAATTTGCAGTACTTC. The full variable domain, in which reference TRBV13 and TRBJ2-7 provide the parts outside the CDR3, is AAGVIQSPRHLIKEKRETATLKCYPIPRHDTVYWYQQGPGQDPQFLISFYEKMQSDKGSIPDRFSAQQFSDYHSELNMSSLELGDSALYFCASSFSGGRNLQYFGPGTRLTVT.

V and J are TRBV27 and TRBJ2-1; D possibly corresponds to TRBD1 (6 bases). Per germline, CDR1 MNHEY and CDR2 SMNVEV (reference sequence). CDR3 length: 14 amino acids. Trimming removed 0 bases from V and 9 bases from J, with 12 bases in between. CDR3 amino acids: CASSLSPLGGEQFF. CDR3 bases: TGTGCCAGCAGTTTATCCCCTTTAGGGGGTGAGCAGTTCTTC.

The V and J genes are TRBV4-2 and TRBJ2-1; 11 positions agree with TRBD1. V gave up 1 base and J gave up 7 bases; unmatched junction bases: 24. The CDR3 is 22 amino acids. CDR1 is LGHNA and CDR2 is YNFKEQ in the germline V gene. The CDR3 sequence: CASSQVRSSGTGGLRRENEQFF. As DNA, the CDR3 is TGTGCCAGCAGCCAAGTTAGGTCTTCGGGGACAGGGGGTTTACGTCGGGAAAATGAGCAGTTCTTC.

The chain uses TRBV3-1 (or the pseudogene TRBV3-2) and TRBJ2-5; weak D call: TRBD1 (5 bases). V was shortened by 0 bases and J by 5 bases, with 13 bases between the two germline ends. The CDR3 covers 15 residues. The germline V gene has CDR1 LGHDT and CDR2 YNNKEL (reference sequence). The CDR3 DNA reads as TGTGCCAGCAGCCAAGATCCCTCAGGGAAGGAGACCCAGTACTTC. Its protein product is CASSQDPSGKETQYF.

The genes are TRBV5-1 and TRBJ2-5, with D possibly TRBD1 on 5 matching bases. The V gene lost 0 bases and the J gene lost 5 bases, with 11 bases spanning the gap. From germline, CDR1 is SGHRS and CDR2 YFSETQ. The CDR3 has 14 residues. The CDR3 coding sequence is TGCGCCAGCAGCTTGGAAACAGGACGGGAGACCCAGTACTTC. Translation: CASSLETGRETQYF.

This chain joins TRBV2 and TRBJ1-4; the D gene is possibly TRBD1 (5 bases). Trimming pared 8 bases from V and 11 bases from J, leaving 18 bases between. The CDR3 runs 13 residues. CDR1 and CDR2 from the germline V gene are SNHLY and FYNNEI. DNA for the CDR3: TGTGCCAGCTTAGTCCGATCCCGGGGGAAACTGTTTTTT. This gives the protein CASLVRSRGKLFF.

The rearrangement joins TRBV3-1 (or the pseudogene TRBV3-2) to TRBJ2-5, with D possibly matching TRBD1 (6 bases). CDR3 length: 14 amino acids. The germline V and J ends were trimmed by 1 base and 5 bases, with 11 bases remaining between them. Germline lookup yields CDR1 LGHDT and CDR2 YNNKEL (reference sequence). In nucleotides, the CDR3 is TGTGCCAGCAGCCAAGTTCGGCAGGGGGAGACCCAGTACTTC. It translates to CASSQVRQGETQYF.

The count of this clone is one. V gene TRBV5-1 combines with J gene TRBJ2-1; the match to TRBD2 covers 7 bases. The CDR3 sequence is 16 residues long. J was trimmed by 2 bases and V by 4 bases; bases with no gene match: 9. From germline, CDR1 is SGHRS and CDR2 YFSETQ. For the CDR3, the DNA is TGCGCCAGCAGCCTGTTGGAGCGGGGTACCTACAATGAGCAGTTCTTC. This sequence encodes CASSLLERGTYNEQFF.

The chain employs TRBV19 and TRBJ1-5; TRBD1 agrees at 7 bases. This CDR3 spans 15 amino acids. V shed 5 bases and J 6 bases; nucleotides not matched to a gene: 10. CDR1 LNHDA and CDR2 SQIVND come from the germline V gene (reference sequence). This CDR3 reads CASSPNPGTVQPQHF. The CDR3 DNA reads TGTGCCAGTAGTCCGAATCCCGGGACAGTTCAGCCCCAGCATTTT.

The gene calls are TRBV6-1 and TRBJ1-6, with 7 nucleotides matching TRBD1. J was trimmed by 6 bases and V by 2 bases; bases with no gene match: 4. This CDR3 has 15 residues. In germline, CDR1 is MNHNS, CDR2 SASEGT. The CDR3 protein is CASSEYGQVNSPLHF. In DNA, the CDR3 is TGTGCCAGCAGTGAATATGGACAGGTTAATTCACCCCTCCACTTT.

The chain uses TRBV30 and TRBJ1-6; no clear D gene. The V end was cut by 2 bases, the J end by 7 bases, with 12 bases between. The CDR3 is 14 amino acids. Germline-derived CDR1 and CDR2 are GTSNPN and SVGIG (reference sequence). For the CDR3, the DNA is TGTGCCTGGAGTAAGGTTTCAGGAAATTCACCCCTCCACTTT. Translated: CAWSKVSGNSPLHF.

The chain uses TRBV2 and TRBJ2-7; D remains unclear. This CDR3 comprises 14 residues. Per germline, CDR1 SNHLY and CDR2 FYNNEI. The germline V and J ends were trimmed by 1 base and 0 bases, with 7 bases remaining between them. The CDR3 nucleotides read TGTGCCAGCAGTGAAGGGTTAGCCTCCTACGAGCAGTACTTC. Its protein product is CASSEGLASYEQYF.

The rearrangement joins TRBV20-1 to TRBJ1-1; D gene ambiguous. The CDR3 is made up of 11 amino acids. From germline, CDR1 is DFQATT and CDR2 SNEGSKA (reference sequence). V was clipped by 6 bases and J by 2 bases, with 7 bases between them. The CDR3 spells CSAPPNTEAFF. DNA for the CDR3: TGCAGTGCCCCCCCAAACACTGAAGCTTTCTTT.

The chain joins TRBV5-1 to TRBJ1-1, with TRBD1 matching 7 bases. V was clipped by 6 bases and J by 2 bases; unmatched bases: 7. The CDR3 has 14 residues. CDR1 is SGHRS, CDR2 YFSETQ, per germline. In DNA form, the CDR3 reads TGCGCCAGCACCCCGGGACAGCCTAACACTGAAGCTTTCTTT. Its protein product is CASTPGQPNTEAFF.

J is TRBJ1-2 and V is TRBV7-6; 7 positions match TRBD1. The CDR3 has 14 residues. The junction had 7 bases not matched to a gene; V was cut back by 5 bases and J by 4 bases. CDR1 SGHVS and CDR2 FNYEAQ come from the germline V gene. CDR3 in amino acids: CASSTGTASYGYTF. CDR3 nucleotide sequence: TGTGCCAGCAGCACGGGGACAGCTTCCTATGGCTACACCTTC.

This chain links TRBV5-1 with TRBJ1-1; tentatively, D is TRBD1 (5 bases). The CDR3 totals 14 residues. The germline gives CDR1 SGHRS, CDR2 YFSETQ. Trimming took 0 bases from V and 2 from J, leaving 8 bases between them. The CDR3 region is CASSLAGANTEAFF. The CDR3 region has the DNA TGCGCCAGCAGCTTGGCTGGGGCTAACACTGAAGCTTTCTTT.

This clone was detected a few times. The chain has TRBV7-9 and TRBJ2-1; 7 bases fit TRBD1. The CDR3 is 15 residues long. Germline V gene sequence: CDR1 SEHNR, CDR2 FQNEAQ (reference sequence). Losses at the gene ends were 5 bases for V and 4 bases for J; bases not matched to a gene: 8. Here the CDR3 DNA reads TGTGCCAGCAGCCGCCATGGACAGGAGTACAATGAGCAGTTCTTC. Amino acids: CASSRHGQEYNEQFF.